This is a list of T cell receptor beta chains from one sample in a study of identical twins. TCRdb redid the calling of the 5' RACE reads with MiXCR, one entry per CDR3 protein. This table has about 210,000 distinct CDR3 sequences, less than 9.5% appearing once. Source material: memory (CD45RO+) T cells sorted from blood. The source is a young woman in good health. Both conserved end residues are part of each CDR3. The D gene is left open where the match is weak. Clone size appears in some rows only: once, few, many, or a class for an expanded clone.

j_gene	d_gene	abundance	v_gene	CDR3aa	CDR3nt
TRBJ1-1	NA	NA	TRBV6-1	CASSPVAGHEAFF	TGTGCCAGCAGCCCGGTAGCTGGGCACGAAGCTTTCTTT
TRBJ1-6	NA	few	TRBV12-3/TRBV12-4	CASSRESSYNSPLHF	TGTGCCAGCAGCCGGGAGAGCTCCTATAATTCACCCCTCCACTTT
TRBJ2-7	TRBD2	NA	TRBV7-2	CASSPGAGMYEQYF	TGTGCCAGCAGCCCCGGAGCGGGGATGTACGAGCAGTACTTC
TRBJ2-3	NA	few	TRBV20-1	CSGSGGRVADTQYF	TGCAGTGGGTCTGGGGGTCGGGTGGCAGATACGCAGTATTTT
TRBJ1-4	NA	few	TRBV7-6	CASSSDMGKLFF	TGTGCCAGCAGCTCGGATATGGGAAAACTGTTTTTT
TRBJ1-2	NA	few	TRBV20-1	CSAGDPDGYTF	TGCAGTGCTGGGGACCCCGATGGCTACACCTTC
TRBJ2-5	NA	few	TRBV5-6	CASSLDRGGPEYF	TGTGCCAGCAGCTTGGACCGGGGCGGGCCCGAGTACTTC
TRBJ2-5	NA	NA	TRBV3-1	CASSQAWGWGTLRETQYF	TGTGCCAGCAGCCAGGCATGGGGATGGGGGACTCTACGAGAGACCCAGTACTTC
TRBJ1-1	NA	few	TRBV5-6	CASSGAFTYEAFF	TGTGCCAGCAGCGGAGCATTTACCTATGAAGCTTTCTTT
TRBJ1-5	NA	many	TRBV12-3/TRBV12-4	CASSLSRQQPQHF	TGTGCCAGCAGTTTGAGCCGACAGCAGCCCCAGCATTTT
TRBJ2-1	NA	NA	TRBV25-1	CASRSSGGTYNEQFF	TGTGCCAGCAGGAGCTCGGGCGGAACTTACAATGAGCAGTTCTTC
TRBJ2-3	TRBD2	few	TRBV7-3	CASSFRGGPSDTQYF	TGTGCCAGCAGCTTCCGGGGGGGCCCGTCAGATACGCAGTATTTT
TRBJ2-1	TRBD2	many	TRBV27	CASSLAGGGVNEQFF	TGTGCCAGCAGTTTAGCTGGGGGAGGGGTCAATGAGCAGTTCTTC
TRBJ2-2	TRBD2	NA	TRBV19	CASSAGLGPNTGELFF	TGTGCCAGTAGTGCCGGACTAGGACCGAACACCGGGGAGCTGTTTTTT
TRBJ1-1	NA	NA	TRBV5-1	CASSLVSNRREAFF	TGCGCCAGCAGCTTGGTAAGTAACAGGCGTGAAGCTTTCTTT
TRBJ2-2	TRBD2	NA	TRBV3-1	CASSPRTSVAGELFF	TGTGCCAGCAGTCCTAGGACTAGCGTGGCCGGGGAGCTGTTTTTT
TRBJ1-1	NA	NA	TRBV6-5	CASSYSGGRGEAFF	TGTGCCAGCAGTTACTCGGGAGGGAGGGGAGAAGCTTTCTTT
TRBJ1-6	TRBD1	many	TRBV15	CATSSTGGESPLHF	TGTGCCACCAGCAGTACAGGGGGCGAATCACCCCTCCACTTT
TRBJ1-5	NA	many	TRBV20-1	CSAREQTDYNQPQHF	TGCAGTGCTAGAGAACAAACAGACTACAATCAGCCCCAGCATTTT
TRBJ1-2	NA	NA	TRBV29-1	CSVEEADFYGYTF	TGCAGCGTTGAAGAGGCAGACTTCTATGGCTACACCTTC
TRBJ2-1	TRBD2	many	TRBV20-1	CSARDLAASYNEQFF	TGCAGTGCTAGAGATCTAGCGGCCTCCTACAATGAGCAGTTCTTC
TRBJ2-7	TRBD1	many	TRBV5-1	CASSLSTGGDEQYF	TGCGCCAGCAGCCTTTCGACAGGGGGCGACGAGCAGTACTTC
TRBJ2-3	NA	few	TRBV9	CASSVLGSTDTQYF	TGTGCCAGCAGCGTCCTTGGGTCCACAGATACGCAGTATTTT
TRBJ2-7	NA	few	TRBV29-1	CSVDGTTNEQYF	TGCAGCGTTGACGGGACAACAAACGAGCAGTACTTC
TRBJ1-2	NA	few	TRBV7-8	CASSPRRDYGYTF	TGTGCCAGCAGCCCGAGGAGGGACTATGGCTACACCTTC
TRBJ2-1	NA	NA	TRBV7-9	CASSFGERGAHNEQFF	TGTGCCAGCAGCTTCGGAGAACGGGGGGCCCACAATGAGCAGTTCTTC
TRBJ2-7	NA	many	TRBV15	CATSRGTDRSYEQYF	TGTGCCACCAGCAGAGGTACAGACCGTTCCTACGAGCAGTACTTC
TRBJ2-5	NA	NA	TRBV11-3	CASSLGQRETQYF	TGTGCCAGCAGCTTAGGGCAGAGGGAGACCCAGTACTTC
TRBJ2-1	TRBD2	NA	TRBV20-1	CSASKVAGGHSSYNEQFF	TGCAGTGCTAGTAAGGTAGCGGGAGGCCACAGCTCCTACAATGAGCAGTTCTTC
TRBJ2-3	NA	many	TRBV7-9	CASSATYADTQYF	TGTGCCAGCAGCGCGACCTACGCAGATACGCAGTATTTT
TRBJ1-5	NA	NA	TRBV15	CATSNLQDGWGQPQHF	TGTGCCACCAGCAATCTCCAAGACGGGTGGGGACAGCCCCAGCATTTT
TRBJ2-5	NA	NA	TRBV20-1	CSARDLGSLGFQETQYF	TGCAGTGCTAGAGATCTAGGTAGCCTTGGGTTCCAAGAGACCCAGTACTTC
TRBJ2-1	NA	few	TRBV6-2/TRBV6-3	CASSSPTGKYYNEQFF	TGTGCCAGCAGTTCCCCTACCGGGAAATATTACAATGAGCAGTTCTTC
TRBJ1-2	NA	NA	TRBV29-1	CSVDVDSRTLYGYTF	TGCAGCGTTGACGTGGACAGCCGAACTCTCTATGGCTACACCTTC
TRBJ2-3	TRBD2	few	TRBV20-1	CSASAGGGDTQYF	TGCAGTGCTAGCGCGGGAGGGGGAGATACGCAGTATTTT
TRBJ2-1	TRBD1	few	TRBV11-1	CASSTDRDEQFF	TGTGCCAGCAGCACAGACAGGGATGAGCAGTTCTTC
TRBJ1-1	NA	NA	TRBV3-1	CASSQGDPGRNTEAFF	TGTGCCAGCAGCCAAGGGGACCCCGGGAGGAATACTGAAGCTTTCTTT
TRBJ1-2	TRBD1	many	TRBV9	CASSVSTGERGYTF	TGTGCCAGCAGCGTATCGACAGGGGAACGTGGCTACACCTTC
TRBJ1-2	NA	few	TRBV10-3	CAISESDRMLLYGYTF	TGTGCCATCAGTGAATCGGACAGAATGTTGCTCTACGGCTACACCTTC
TRBJ2-3	NA	NA	TRBV20-1	CSARDRARSTDTQYF	TGCAGTGCTAGAGATCGTGCCAGAAGTACAGATACGCAGTATTTT
TRBJ2-2	TRBD2	NA	TRBV5-5	CATRAGTSTGELFF	TGTGCCACACGGGCCGGGACTAGTACCGGGGAGCTGTTTTTT
TRBJ1-5	NA	NA	TRBV11-2	CASSLGGRQPQHF	TGTGCCAGCAGCTTAGGAGGGAGGCAGCCCCAGCATTTT
TRBJ1-1	NA	NA	TRBV20-1	CSASEDMNTEAFF	TGCAGTGCTAGCGAGGACATGAACACTGAAGCTTTCTTT
TRBJ2-3	TRBD2	NA	TRBV29-1	CSVRSGSTGDTQYF	TGCAGCGTGCGCAGCGGGAGCACGGGAGATACGCAGTATTTT
TRBJ1-3	NA	few	TRBV12-3/TRBV12-4	CASSRTGLGNTIYF	TGTGCCAGCAGCCGAACAGGGTTAGGAAACACCATATATTTT
TRBJ2-3	TRBD2	few	TRBV7-6	CASSSPGLAGGGTDTQYF	TGTGCCAGCAGCTCCCCGGGACTAGCGGGGGGTGGCACAGATACGCAGTATTTT
TRBJ2-2	NA	many	TRBV19	CASSIVNRHTGELFF	TGTGCCAGTAGTATAGTTAACAGACACACCGGGGAGCTGTTTTTT
TRBJ2-1	NA	few	TRBV3-1	CASSQRVPTGLRGNEQFF	TGTGCCAGCAGCCAGAGAGTTCCCACAGGGCTCCGCGGCAATGAGCAGTTCTTC
TRBJ2-3	NA	many	TRBV5-1	CASKLDGSTDTQYF	TGCGCCAGCAAGTTGGACGGCTCCACAGATACGCAGTATTTT
TRBJ2-2	NA	NA	TRBV29-1	CSVARQANTGELFF	TGCAGCGTTGCGAGGCAAGCGAATACCGGGGAGCTGTTTTTT
TRBJ1-3	NA	few	TRBV12-3/TRBV12-4	CASSKQHGPSSGNTIYF	TGTGCCAGCAGTAAACAACACGGGCCCTCCTCTGGAAACACCATATATTTT
TRBJ2-6	NA	few	TRBV6-1	CAGRFGSSGANVLTF	TGTGCCGGAAGGTTTGGGAGCTCTGGGGCCAACGTCCTGACTTTC
TRBJ2-5	TRBD1	NA	TRBV9	CASSATGLGETQYF	TGTGCCAGCAGCGCGACAGGGCTTGGGGAGACCCAGTACTTC
TRBJ2-3	NA	NA	TRBV6-5	CATGPQRDTQYF	TGTGCCACCGGCCCCCAGCGCGATACGCAGTATTTT
TRBJ1-5	NA	NA	TRBV9	CASSVVRKPQHF	TGTGCCAGCAGCGTAGTCCGGAAACCCCAGCATTTT
TRBJ1-4	NA	NA	TRBV11-3	CASSLRGLKNEKLFF	TGTGCCAGCAGCTTAAGAGGGTTAAAGAATGAAAAACTGTTTTTT
TRBJ2-7	NA	NA	TRBV27	CATSRRGSYEQYF	TGTGCCACCTCGCGGCGGGGCTCCTACGAGCAGTACTTC